This T cell receptor (beta chain) was obtained from a study of blood T cell repertoires in COVID-19. For the study at large: The United States, Italy and Spain provided the acute and convalescent COVID-19 samples. Sample material is recorded as cDNA or gDNA derived from T cells, B-cell-depleted T cells, or PBMCs.

The CDR3 has 14 residues. The germline CDR1 and CDR2 sequences are SGHAT and FQNNGV. With 4 bases removed from V and 7 bases from J, the gap between germline ends came to 15 bases. How the authors handled the data: Amplifying reference gene primers gave estimates of nucleated cell counts. Sequenced by immunoSEQ multiplex PCR; TCRdb stores in-frame clones only, minus some. Clone size and the V and J calls come from that table; the DNA yielded D and trimming. This sample has more than 100,000 clones, with approximately 87% found just once. The sample taken for sequencing was peripheral blood. This TCR derives from a woman aged 65 to 85 with acute or convalescent COVID-19. The rearrangement uses TRBV11-2 and TRBJ2-3, with D possibly being TRBD2 (6 bases). CDR3 amino acids: CASSSTRARNTQYF. The CDR3 coding sequence is TGTGCCAGCAGCTCGACTAGAGCTAGGAATACGCAGTATTTT.